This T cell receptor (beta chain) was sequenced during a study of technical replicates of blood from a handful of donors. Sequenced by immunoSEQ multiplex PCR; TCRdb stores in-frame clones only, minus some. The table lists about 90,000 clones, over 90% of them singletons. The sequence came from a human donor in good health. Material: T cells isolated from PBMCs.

Written as DNA, the CDR3 is TGTGCCACGACAGGGCTGGGGGCCAAAAACATTCAGTACTTC. Amino acid sequence: CATTGLGAKNIQYF. V is TRBV7-9 and J is TRBJ2-4; TRBD1 matches at 7 bases. V dropped 10 bases and J dropped 1; count of bases not matched to a gene: 7. Looked up from germline, CDR1 is SEHNR and CDR2 is FQNEAQ (reference sequence). The CDR3 runs 14 residues.